The rows below give T cell receptor beta chains drawn from one sample of a study of CD8 T cells in ankylosing spondylitis. TCRdb independently ran MiXCR on the 5' RACE reads; one entry per CDR3 protein. Found here are some 120,000 distinct CDR3 sequences, 7% of them singletons; the top ten hold 10% to 15%. The sequenced sample was blood, either unsorted or a sorted T cell fraction (not recorded which). These receptor sequences come from a male donor with ankylosing spondylitis or in good health (not recorded which). CDR3s include the opening cysteine and the closing phenylalanine or tryptophan. Each record gives: J gene, clone size, V gene, D gene, CDR3 DNA, CDR3 protein. D genes are given only for firm matches. For some rows the clone size is stated as once, few or many, or as a class when expanded; others skip it.

>TRBJ2-5|many|TRBV5-1|-
TGCGCCAGCAGCAGCCTCGTCCAAGAGACCCAGTACTTC
CASSSLVQETQYF
>TRBJ1-1|many|TRBV7-9|-
TGTGCCAGCAGCTTAGTCAAGGGCCCGTCCACTGAAGCTTTCTTT
CASSLVKGPSTEAFF
>TRBJ1-1|many|TRBV6-2/TRBV6-3|-
TGTGCCAGCAGTTTCGGGGGTATCGCCTTCCGGGCTTTCTTT
CASSFGGIAFRAFF
>TRBJ2-1|many|TRBV24-1|TRBD2
TGTGCCACCACCCGAGTTAAGCGGGAGTGGGGTGAGCAGTTCTTC
CATTRVKREWGEQFF
>TRBJ2-2|many|TRBV24-1|TRBD2
TGTGCCACCAGCGTGGGGAGGGCCAGAGCCGGGGAGCTGTTTTTT
CATSVGRARAGELFF
>TRBJ2-5|many|TRBV5-1|-
TGCGCCAGCAGCCGCCCATCCGGGGAGCAAGAGACCCAGTACTTC
CASSRPSGEQETQYF
>TRBJ2-7|many|TRBV20-1|TRBD2
TGCAGTGCTAGAGAGACTAGCCGGCCCGCCGAGCAGTACTTC
CSARETSRPAEQYF
>TRBJ2-2|many|TRBV12-3/TRBV12-4|-
TGTGCCAGCAGGGGTACTATTGCCGGGGAGCTGTTTTTT
CASRGTIAGELFF
>TRBJ1-3|many|TRBV15|TRBD1
TGTGCCACCAGCAGAGACAGGGGGATCGGAAACACCATATATTTT
CATSRDRGIGNTIYF
>TRBJ1-4|many|TRBV2|-
TGTGCCAGCAGCAACAGGGATATCGGTGAAAAACTGTTTTTT
CASSNRDIGEKLFF
>TRBJ2-1|many|TRBV20-1|TRBD1
TGCAGTGCTAGCATTCCGGGACAGGGAAGCAATGAGCAGTTCTTC
CSASIPGQGSNEQFF
>TRBJ2-5|-|TRBV29-1|-
TGCAGCGTCAAATCCCCCCGGGCAGGGTTTGAAGAGACCCAGTACTTC
CSVKSPRAGFEETQYF
>TRBJ2-3|many|TRBV7-9|-
TGTGCCTTACTTGGCGGACCTGACAGCACAGATACGCAGTATTTT
CALLGGPDSTDTQYF
>TRBJ2-1|many|TRBV5-1|TRBD2
TGCGCCAGCAGCCAGCTAGCGGGGGGGAATGAGCAGTTCTTC
CASSQLAGGNEQFF
>TRBJ2-5|-|TRBV3-1|-
TGTGCCAGCAGCCAAGAGGTCCCGGGGACGTACCAAGAGACCCAGTACTTC
CASSQEVPGTYQETQYF
>TRBJ2-1|many|TRBV7-2|TRBD2
TGTGCCAGCAGCGCAAGACTAGCGGACCAATACAATGAGCAGTTCTTC
CASSARLADQYNEQFF
>TRBJ1-1|many|TRBV29-1|-
TGCAGCGTTTCCGGGAGGAACACTGAAGCTTTCTTT
CSVSGRNTEAFF
>TRBJ2-1|many|TRBV5-1|-
TGCGCCAGCAGCCCAAGGCGGATCCCGGGATACAATGAGCAGTTCTTC
CASSPRRIPGYNEQFF
>TRBJ2-3|many|TRBV15|-
TGTGCCACCAGCATCGGGGGAGGGGGTCTGACGGATACGCAGTATTTT
CATSIGGGGLTDTQYF
>TRBJ1-1|many|TRBV29-1|TRBD1
TGCAGCGTCCGGGACAGTGAATCGATGTTT
CSVRDSESMF
>TRBJ1-1|-|TRBV5-1|TRBD1
TGCGCCAGCAGCACCGACAGGGAAGACACTGAAGCTTTCTTT
CASSTDREDTEAFF
>TRBJ1-4|many|TRBV15|-
TGTGCCACCAGCAGGGCCGGATCGGGTAATGAAAAACTGTTTTTT
CATSRAGSGNEKLFF
>TRBJ1-2|-|TRBV2|-
TGTGCCAGCAGTGAAGCTCTACAGAAGAACTATGGCTACCCCTTC
CASSEALQKNYGYPF
>TRBJ2-2|few|TRBV30|-
TGTGCCTGGAGTGCAAGGGGCACCGGGGAGCTGTTTTTT
CAWSARGTGELFF
>TRBJ2-1|many|TRBV20-1|TRBD2
TGCAGTGCTAGCCTTCTAGCGGGGAAACCCTCCTACAATGAGCAGTTCTTC
CSASLLAGKPSYNEQFF
>TRBJ1-1|few|TRBV20-1|TRBD1
TGCAGTGCTAGGTTGACAGGGGGAACCAGGGACACTGAAGCTTTCTTT
CSARLTGGTRDTEAFF